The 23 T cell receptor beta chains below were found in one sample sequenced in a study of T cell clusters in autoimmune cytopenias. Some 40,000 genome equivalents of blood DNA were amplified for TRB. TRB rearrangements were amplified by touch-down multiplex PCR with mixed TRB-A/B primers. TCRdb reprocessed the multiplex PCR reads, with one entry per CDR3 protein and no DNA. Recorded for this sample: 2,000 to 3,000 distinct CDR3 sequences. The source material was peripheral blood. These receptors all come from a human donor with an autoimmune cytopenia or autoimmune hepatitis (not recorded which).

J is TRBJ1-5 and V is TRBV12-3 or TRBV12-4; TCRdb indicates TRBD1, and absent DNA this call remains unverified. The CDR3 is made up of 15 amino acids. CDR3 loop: CASSLKGIGMQPQHF.

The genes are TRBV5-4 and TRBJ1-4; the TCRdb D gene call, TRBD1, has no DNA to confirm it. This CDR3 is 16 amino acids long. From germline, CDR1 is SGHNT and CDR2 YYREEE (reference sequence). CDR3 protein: CASSLGTGADTRKLFF.

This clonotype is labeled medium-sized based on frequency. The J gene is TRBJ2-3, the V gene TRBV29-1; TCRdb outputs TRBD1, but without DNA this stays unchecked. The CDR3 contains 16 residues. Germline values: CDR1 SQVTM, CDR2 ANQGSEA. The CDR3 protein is CSVVKTGTGAADTQYF.

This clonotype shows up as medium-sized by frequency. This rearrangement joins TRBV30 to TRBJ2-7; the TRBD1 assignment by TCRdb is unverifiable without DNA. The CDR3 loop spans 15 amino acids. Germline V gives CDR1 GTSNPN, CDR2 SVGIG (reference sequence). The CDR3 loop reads CAWSKTTGGAAEQYF.

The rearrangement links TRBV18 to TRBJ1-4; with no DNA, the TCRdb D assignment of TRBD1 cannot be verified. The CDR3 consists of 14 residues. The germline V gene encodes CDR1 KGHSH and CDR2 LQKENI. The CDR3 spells CASSPGQGNEKLFF.

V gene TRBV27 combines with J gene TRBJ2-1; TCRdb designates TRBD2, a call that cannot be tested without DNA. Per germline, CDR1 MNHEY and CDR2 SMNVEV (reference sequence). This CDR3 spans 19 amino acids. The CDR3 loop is CASSARRAGGLSSYNEQFF.

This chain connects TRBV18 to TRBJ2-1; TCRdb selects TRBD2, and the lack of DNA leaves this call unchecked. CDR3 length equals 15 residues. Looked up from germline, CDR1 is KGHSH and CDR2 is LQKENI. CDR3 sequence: CASSPPSSNYNEQFF.

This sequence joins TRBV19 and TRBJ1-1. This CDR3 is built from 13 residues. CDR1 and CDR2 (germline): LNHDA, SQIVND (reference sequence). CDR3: CASSSGVNTEAFF.

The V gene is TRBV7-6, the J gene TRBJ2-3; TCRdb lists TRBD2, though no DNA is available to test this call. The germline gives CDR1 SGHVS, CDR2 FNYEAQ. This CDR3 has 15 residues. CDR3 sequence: CASSRSSGFTDTQYF.

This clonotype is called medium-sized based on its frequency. This chain's CDR3 is CASSMQQKGQETQYF. The chain employs TRBV19 and TRBJ2-5. The CDR3 runs to 15 residues. Per the germline V gene, CDR1 is LNHDA and CDR2 is SQIVND (reference sequence).

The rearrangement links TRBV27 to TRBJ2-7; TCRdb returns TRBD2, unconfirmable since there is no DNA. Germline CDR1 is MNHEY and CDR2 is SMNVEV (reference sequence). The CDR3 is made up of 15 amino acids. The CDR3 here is CASSRAGGPTYEQYF.

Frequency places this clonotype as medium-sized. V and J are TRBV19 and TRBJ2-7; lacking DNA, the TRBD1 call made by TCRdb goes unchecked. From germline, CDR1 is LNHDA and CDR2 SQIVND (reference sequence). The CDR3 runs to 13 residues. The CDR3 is CASNPGHTHEQYF.

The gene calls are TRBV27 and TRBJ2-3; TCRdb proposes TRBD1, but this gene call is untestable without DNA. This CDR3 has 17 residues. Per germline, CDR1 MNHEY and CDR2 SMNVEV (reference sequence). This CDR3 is CASRPQEGGGYTDTQYF.

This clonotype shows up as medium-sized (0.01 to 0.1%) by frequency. The CDR3: CAWSPFWQETQYF. The genes are TRBV30 and TRBJ2-5. The CDR3 runs to 13 residues. The germline CDR1 and CDR2 sequences are GTSNPN and SVGIG (reference sequence).

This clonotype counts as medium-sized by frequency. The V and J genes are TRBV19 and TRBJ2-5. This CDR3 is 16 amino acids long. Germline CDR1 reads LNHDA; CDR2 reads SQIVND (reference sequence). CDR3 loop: CASSAHGNLYQETQYF. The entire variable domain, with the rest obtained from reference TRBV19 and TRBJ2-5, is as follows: DGGITQSPKYLFRKEGQNVTLSCEQNLNHDAMYWYRQDPGQGLRLIYYSQIVNDFQKGDIAEGYSVSREKKESFPLTVTSAQKNPTAFYLCASSAHGNLYQETQYFGPGTRLLVL.

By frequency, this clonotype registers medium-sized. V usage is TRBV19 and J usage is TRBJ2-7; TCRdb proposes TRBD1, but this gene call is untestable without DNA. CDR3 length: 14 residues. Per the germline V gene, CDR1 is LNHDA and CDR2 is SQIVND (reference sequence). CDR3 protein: CASSITGDAYEQYF.

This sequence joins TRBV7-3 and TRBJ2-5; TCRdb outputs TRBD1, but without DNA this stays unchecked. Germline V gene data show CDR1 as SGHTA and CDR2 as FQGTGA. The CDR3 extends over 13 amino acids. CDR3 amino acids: CASSLGARETQYF.

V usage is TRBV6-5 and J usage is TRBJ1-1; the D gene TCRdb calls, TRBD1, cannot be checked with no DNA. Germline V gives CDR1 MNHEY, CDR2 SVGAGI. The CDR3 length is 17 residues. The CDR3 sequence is CASRSTGFGGTNTEAFF.

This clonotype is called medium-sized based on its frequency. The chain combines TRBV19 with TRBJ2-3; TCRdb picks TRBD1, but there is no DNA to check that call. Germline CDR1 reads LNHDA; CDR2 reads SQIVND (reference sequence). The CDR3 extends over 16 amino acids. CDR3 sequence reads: CASSPRDRGGTDTQYF.

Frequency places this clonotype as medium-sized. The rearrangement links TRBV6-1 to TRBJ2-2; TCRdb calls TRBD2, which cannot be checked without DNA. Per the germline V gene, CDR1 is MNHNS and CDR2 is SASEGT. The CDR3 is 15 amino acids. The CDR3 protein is CASSELATNTGELFF.

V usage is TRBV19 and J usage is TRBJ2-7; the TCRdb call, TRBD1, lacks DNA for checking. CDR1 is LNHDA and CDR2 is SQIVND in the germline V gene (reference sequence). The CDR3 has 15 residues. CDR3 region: CASSMGRGSSYEQYF.

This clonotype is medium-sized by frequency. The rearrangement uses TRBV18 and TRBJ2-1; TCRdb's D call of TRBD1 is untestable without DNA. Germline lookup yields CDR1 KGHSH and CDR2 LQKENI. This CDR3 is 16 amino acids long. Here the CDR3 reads CASSPSGGLVQNEQFF.

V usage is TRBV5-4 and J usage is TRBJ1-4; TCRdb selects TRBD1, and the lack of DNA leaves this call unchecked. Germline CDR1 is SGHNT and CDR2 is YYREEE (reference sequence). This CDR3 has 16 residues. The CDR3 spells CASSMWGTGGGEKLFF. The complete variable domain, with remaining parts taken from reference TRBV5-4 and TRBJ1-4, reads ETGVTQSPTHLIKTRGQQVTLRCSSQSGHNTVSWYQQALGQGPQFIFQYYREEENGRGNFPPRFSGLQFPNYSSELNVNALELDDSALYLCASSMWGTGGGEKLFFGSGTQLSVL.